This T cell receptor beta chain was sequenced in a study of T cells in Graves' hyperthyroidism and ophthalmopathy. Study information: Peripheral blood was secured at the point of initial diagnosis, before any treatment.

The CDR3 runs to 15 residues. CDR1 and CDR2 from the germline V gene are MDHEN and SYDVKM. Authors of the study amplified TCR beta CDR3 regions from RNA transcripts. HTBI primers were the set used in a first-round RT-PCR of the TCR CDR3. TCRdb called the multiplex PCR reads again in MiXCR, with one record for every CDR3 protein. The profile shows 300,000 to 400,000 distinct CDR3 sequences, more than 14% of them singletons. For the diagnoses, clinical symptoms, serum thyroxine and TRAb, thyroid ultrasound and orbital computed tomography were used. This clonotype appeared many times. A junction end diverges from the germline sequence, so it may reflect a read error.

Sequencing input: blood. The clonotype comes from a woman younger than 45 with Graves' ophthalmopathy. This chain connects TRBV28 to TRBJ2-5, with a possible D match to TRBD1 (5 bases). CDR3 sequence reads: CAGSLWAGPQETQYF. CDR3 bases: TGTGCCGGCAGTTTATGGGCAGGGCCACAAGAGACCCAGTACTTC.